The next 30 T cell receptor beta chains were all read from a single sample in a study of PD-1 blockade in classical Hodgkin lymphoma. The time point is: cycle 4 day 1 (C4D1), after about 6 weeks of nivolumab. Every patient relapsed after autologous stem cell transplantation, and brentuximab vedotin exposure varied. Measured with immunoSEQ multiplex PCR; TCRdb has only the in-frame clones, and not every one. The sample holds 75,000 to 95,000 clones; 83% are singletons and the top ten take about 17%. The sample here was peripheral blood mononuclear cells (PBMCs), taken before the fourth cycle of nivolumab. These receptors all stem from a human donor with classical Hodgkin lymphoma.

This chain joins TRBV19 and TRBJ1-4; 7 bases match TRBD1. Germline CDR1 reads LNHDA; CDR2 reads SQIVND (reference sequence). This CDR3 spans 16 amino acids. Trimming removed 4 bases from V and 5 bases from J; junction bases left unmatched: 10. The CDR3 DNA follows: TGTGCCAGTAGTACCTCCAGGACAGGAGAAAATGAAAAACTGTTTTTT. Protein sequence: CASSTSRTGENEKLFF. The full variable domain, with the rest looked up from reference TRBV19 and TRBJ1-4, is DGGITQSPKYLFRKEGQNVTLSCEQNLNHDAMYWYRQDPGQGLRLIYYSQIVNDFQKGDIAEGYSVSREKKESFPLTVTSAQKNPTAFYLCASSTSRTGENEKLFFGSGTQLSVL.

The chain employs TRBV20-1 and TRBJ1-1, with unresolved D. The CDR3 is made up of 11 amino acids. Germline CDR1 and CDR2: DFQATT and SNEGSKA (reference sequence). V was trimmed by 5 bases and J by 9 bases, leaving 13 bases between them. CDR3 in DNA: TGCAGTGCTCCTACAGAATCGCAAGCTTTCTTT. It codes for CSAPTESQAFF.

The rearrangement joins TRBV5-4 to TRBJ2-3; 8 bases fit TRBD2. Trimming took 1 base from V and 4 from J; bases not matched to a gene: 8. Looked up from germline, CDR1 is SGHNT and CDR2 is YYREEE (reference sequence). This CDR3 comprises 16 residues. CDR3 amino acids: CASSLSAGGLSDTQYF. The CDR3 nucleotides are TGTGCCAGCAGCTTGAGCGCGGGAGGATTGTCAGATACGCAGTATTTT. Supplemented by reference TRBV5-4 and TRBJ2-3, the full variable domain reads ETGVTQSPTHLIKTRGQQVTLRCSSQSGHNTVSWYQQALGQGPQFIFQYYREEENGRGNFPPRFSGLQFPNYSSELNVNALELDDSALYLCASSLSAGGLSDTQYFGPGTRLTVL.

The chain couples TRBV10-3 to TRBJ1-5, with D perhaps matching TRBD1 (5 bases). CDR1 is ENHRY, CDR2 SYGVKD, per germline. This CDR3 contains 15 residues. The V end lost 10 bases, the J end lost 2 bases, and 18 bases lay between the germline ends. CDR3 protein: CATLAGRGGNQPQHF. The CDR3 bases are TGTGCCACCCTCGCAGGCCGAGGGGGCAATCAGCCCCAGCATTTT.

This clone was seen just once. The chain combines TRBV5-1 with TRBJ2-6; D may be TRBD2 (7 bases). Trimming removed 0 bases from V and 2 bases from J, with 12 bases in between. Germline CDR1 and CDR2: SGHRS and YFSETQ. The CDR3 covers 17 residues. The CDR3 nucleotides are TGCGCCAGCAGCTTGGCTTCGGGGGGCGCTGGGGCCAACGTCCTGACTTTC. Translated: CASSLASGGAGANVLTF.

The chain is built from TRBV30 and TRBJ2-1, with 12 bases identical to TRBD2. Germline V gene data show CDR1 as GTSNPN and CDR2 as SVGIG (reference sequence). V lost 2 bases to trimming and J lost 8 bases; unmatched junction nucleotides: 7. The CDR3 consists of 15 residues. CDR3 region: CAWSPGLAGTDEQFF. DNA for the CDR3: TGTGCCTGGAGTCCCGGACTAGCGGGAACTGATGAGCAGTTCTTC. The full variable domain, with the rest looked up from reference TRBV30 and TRBJ2-1, is SQTIHQWPATLVQPVGSPLSLECTVEGTSNPNLYWYRQAAGRGLQLLFYSVGIGQISSEVPQNLSASRPQDRQFILSSKKLLLSDSGFYLCAWSPGLAGTDEQFFGPGTRLTVL.

The CDR3 region is CASSLRFGLPQVYEQYF. In DNA, the CDR3 is TGTGCCAGCAGCTTGAGATTCGGACTCCCCCAGGTCTACGAGCAGTACTTC. V gene TRBV5-5 combines with J gene TRBJ2-7; tentatively, D is TRBD2 (5 bases). The germline V and J ends were trimmed by 1 base and 3 bases, with 20 bases remaining between them. The germline CDR1 and CDR2 sequences are SGHKS and YYEKEE (reference sequence). This CDR3 comprises 17 residues.

In its sample, this clone was seen once. The gene calls are TRBV5-1 and TRBJ2-3; 7 bases are shared with TRBD2. In germline, CDR1 is SGHRS, CDR2 YFSETQ. CDR3 length: 14 residues. The V gene end was trimmed by 3 bases and the J gene end by 2 bases; junction bases not matched to a gene: 3. Here the CDR3 DNA reads TGCGCCAGCAGCTCCGGACTAGTCACAGATACGCAGTATTTT. Its protein is CASSSGLVTDTQYF.

The V gene is TRBV4-3, the J gene TRBJ2-7, with D perhaps TRBD1 (5 bases). Germline lookup yields CDR1 LGHNA and CDR2 YSLEER. Trimming stripped 0 bases from V and 0 bases from J, with 9 bases between. This CDR3 spans 15 amino acids. CDR3 sequence (DNA): TGCGCCAGCAGCCAAGATAGGGGCAACTCCTACGAGCAGTACTTC. Its protein product is CASSQDRGNSYEQYF.

This chain joins TRBV5-6 and TRBJ2-1, with D unresolved. Trimming removed 3 bases at V and 2 bases at J, with 9 bases between. The CDR3 is 14 amino acids. Per germline, CDR1 SGHDT and CDR2 YYEEEE. CDR3 residues: CASSSIGTYNEQFF. CDR3 nucleotides: TGTGCCAGCAGCTCGATTGGGACCTACAATGAGCAGTTCTTC.

V and J are TRBV15 and TRBJ2-1; 7 bases fit TRBD2. The germline gives CDR1 LNHNV, CDR2 YYDKDF (reference sequence). This CDR3 contains 15 residues. The trim removed 4 bases at V and 6 bases at J, leaving 9 bases unmatched. The CDR3 here is CATSTRVAGINEQFF. As DNA, the CDR3 is TGTGCCACCAGCACCCGGGTAGCGGGCATCAATGAGCAGTTCTTC.

V usage is TRBV7-3 and J usage is TRBJ2-1; TRBD2 agrees at 13 bases. This CDR3 is 16 amino acids long. The germline V gene has CDR1 SGHTA and CDR2 FQGTGA. The V segment lost 3 bases and the J segment 6 bases; nucleotides outside the gene matches: 5. CDR3 sequence (DNA): TGTGCCAGCAGCTTGGGGGGACTAGCGGGGACCAATGAGCAGTTCTTC. Its translation: CASSLGGLAGTNEQFF.

The rearrangement uses TRBV7-2 and TRBJ2-3; D not resolved. V lost 1 base and J lost 2, with 10 bases in between. CDR3 length: 15 amino acids. The germline V gene has CDR1 SGHTA and CDR2 FQGNSA. The CDR3 coding sequence is TGTGCCAGCAGCTTAGAGGCGCACGTCACAGATACGCAGTATTTT. It is translated as CASSLEAHVTDTQYF.

As concerns this clone: The junction shows a germline mismatch at one end, possibly a read error. The chain joins TRBV5-1 to TRBJ2-7; perhaps D is TRBD1 or TRBD2 (5 bases each). CDR1 is SGHRS, CDR2 YFSETQ, per germline. The CDR3 totals 14 residues. CDR3 sequence reads: CASSFTGRTYEQYF. CDR3 DNA sequence: TGTGCCAGCAGCTTTACGGGACGGACCTACGAGCAGTACTTC.

The chain recombines TRBV13 with TRBJ2-7; D call uncertain. Germline V gene data show CDR1 as PRHDT and CDR2 as FYEKMQ (reference sequence). This CDR3 contains 13 residues. V was trimmed by 4 bases and J by 0 bases, leaving 7 bases between them. The CDR3 loop is CASSSPSSYEQYF. The CDR3 DNA sequence: TGTGCCAGCAGCTCGCCCAGCTCCTACGAGCAGTACTTC.

A few counts support this clone. The chain has TRBV7-2 and TRBJ2-7, with TRBD2 matching 7 bases. Germline CDR1 is SGHTA and CDR2 is FQGNSA. With V trimmed by 3 bases and J by 3 bases, 8 bases remained unmatched. CDR3 length: 15 residues. The chain's CDR3 is CASSFAAGVHYEQYF. The CDR3 nucleotides are TGTGCCAGCAGCTTTGCGGCGGGAGTTCACTACGAGCAGTACTTC.

The chain employs TRBV18 and TRBJ1-1; a weak D match, TRBD1 (6 bases). The germline V gene encodes CDR1 KGHSH and CDR2 LQKENI. CDR3 length: 16 amino acids. V lost 2 bases and J lost 4, with 17 bases in between. The CDR3 DNA sequence: TGTGCCAGCTCACCATCCCGAGGGGGGGCCGGCACTGAAGCTTTCTTT. It encodes CASSPSRGGAGTEAFF.

The rearrangement uses TRBV5-4 and TRBJ2-5; D call uncertain. The CDR3 covers 13 residues. Trimming cost V 0 bases and J 5 bases, with 8 bases left between them. Germline V lookup: CDR1 SGHNT, CDR2 YYREEE (reference sequence). This CDR3 is CASSLEPVETQYF. The CDR3 DNA sequence: TGTGCCAGCAGCTTGGAGCCTGTGGAGACCCAGTACTTC.

The chain links TRBV18 to TRBJ2-3; D could derive from TRBD1 or TRBD2 (5 bases each). V lost 6 bases and J lost 0, with 13 bases in between. This CDR3 contains 15 residues. Germline V gene data show CDR1 as KGHSH and CDR2 as LQKENI. CDR3 residues: CASSGRGPSTDTQYF. The CDR3 nucleotides are TGTGCCAGCTCCGGCCGGGGACCGAGCACAGATACGCAGTATTTT. The entire variable domain, with the rest obtained from reference TRBV18 and TRBJ2-3, is as follows: NAGVMQNPRHLVRRRGQEARLRCSPMKGHSHVYWYRQLPEEGLKFMVYLQKENIIDESGMPKERFSAEFPKEGPSILRIQQVVRGDSAAYFCASSGRGPSTDTQYFGPGTRLTVL.

J is TRBJ2-3 and V is TRBV7-9; D perhaps matches TRBD1 (5 bases). Trimming removed 1 base from V and 4 bases from J, with 9 bases in between. The V gene's germline CDR1 is SEHNR and CDR2 FQNEAQ (reference sequence). The CDR3 loop spans 14 amino acids. CDR3 region: CASSLEGSADTQYF. The CDR3 DNA sequence: TGTGCCAGCAGCTTAGAGGGGTCGGCAGATACGCAGTATTTT.

V gene TRBV19 combines with J gene TRBJ2-6; D may be TRBD1 or TRBD2 (5 bases each). Germline lookup yields CDR1 LNHDA and CDR2 SQIVND (reference sequence). This CDR3 region has 17 residues. V gave up 2 bases and J gave up 0 bases, with 11 bases separating them. The CDR3 sequence: CASSIRGGYSGANVLTF. CDR3 sequence (DNA): TGTGCCAGTAGTATAAGGGGCGGGTACTCTGGGGCCAACGTCCTGACTTTC. Complete variable domain (other parts from reference TRBV19 and TRBJ2-6): DGGITQSPKYLFRKEGQNVTLSCEQNLNHDAMYWYRQDPGQGLRLIYYSQIVNDFQKGDIAEGYSVSREKKESFPLTVTSAQKNPTAFYLCASSIRGGYSGANVLTFGAGSRLTVL.

This rearrangement joins TRBV5-1 to TRBJ2-7, with D unclear. CDR3 length: 12 residues. Trimming left V 4 bases short and J 3 bases short, with 8 bases between. The germline gives CDR1 SGHRS, CDR2 YFSETQ. CDR3 region: CASSASFYEQYF. CDR3 nucleotides: TGCGCCAGCAGCGCGAGTTTCTACGAGCAGTACTTC.

The V and J genes are TRBV6-1 and TRBJ2-7; 9 bases fit TRBD2. The junction had 11 bases not matched to a gene; V was cut back by 10 bases and J by 1 base. There are 15 residues in the CDR3. Germline CDR1 is MNHNS and CDR2 is SASEGT. The CDR3 nucleotides are TGTGCCATCCGTGGGGGGCTAGCGGGATCCTACGAGCAGTACTTC. Its protein product is CAIRGGLAGSYEQYF.

The chain joins TRBV5-1 to TRBJ2-7; D gene uncertain. This CDR3 comprises 16 residues. CDR1 is SGHRS and CDR2 is YFSETQ in the germline V gene. Trimming left V 0 bases short and J 2 bases short, with 15 bases between. The CDR3 DNA reads TGCGCCAGCAGCTTGGCCAACGGCAGGAGACCCTACGAGCAGTACTTC. Its protein product is CASSLANGRRPYEQYF.

The rearrangement uses TRBV27 and TRBJ2-1, with D possibly being TRBD1 or TRBD2 (5 bases each). Trimming took 0 bases from V and 7 from J, leaving 16 bases between them. The germline gives CDR1 MNHEY, CDR2 SMNVEV (reference sequence). The CDR3 loop spans 16 amino acids. The CDR3 DNA reads as TGTGCCAGCAGTTTATCCGTCGGGACCCCGGAAAATGAGCAGTTCTTC. As protein: CASSLSVGTPENEQFF.

This sequence joins TRBV6-5 and TRBJ1-2, with TRBD1 as a possible D gene (5 bases). The CDR3 contains 15 residues. CDR1 and CDR2 from the germline V gene are MNHEY and SVGAGI. Trimming removed 0 bases at V and 7 bases at J, with 15 bases between. DNA for the CDR3: TGTGCCAGCAGTTACTCAGGGGCTGGGAGGGTTGGCTACACCTTC. It encodes CASSYSGAGRVGYTF.

This rearrangement joins TRBV6-1 to TRBJ1-3; 8 bases fit TRBD1. CDR3 length equals 17 residues. V was clipped by 4 bases and J by 0 bases; unmatched bases: 8. CDR1 is MNHNS, CDR2 SASEGT, per germline. The CDR3 here is CASSARTGLPSGNTIYF. The CDR3, as DNA: TGTGCCAGCAGTGCAAGGACAGGGCTCCCCTCTGGAAACACCATATATTTT.

This clone appeared a few times. The chain links TRBV30 to TRBJ2-3; no definite D call. Trimming left V 0 bases short and J 4 bases short, with 11 bases between. The CDR3 extends over 14 amino acids. Germline lookup yields CDR1 GTSNPN and CDR2 SVGIG (reference sequence). The CDR3 region is CAWSVGLGSDTQYF. DNA of the CDR3: TGTGCCTGGAGTGTAGGGTTAGGGTCAGATACGCAGTATTTT.

This clone was recorded a few times. The chain uses TRBV19 and TRBJ2-1, with 7 bases identical to TRBD2. With 8 bases clipped from V and 6 bases from J, the junction kept 10 bases outside the gene matches. The CDR3 consists of 14 residues. CDR1 and CDR2 (germline): LNHDA, SQIVND (reference sequence). CDR3 sequence: CASEGGSLGNEQFF. As DNA, the CDR3 is TGTGCCAGTGAGGGCGGGAGCCTCGGCAATGAGCAGTTCTTC. Variable domain in full (rest from reference TRBV19 and TRBJ2-1): DGGITQSPKYLFRKEGQNVTLSCEQNLNHDAMYWYRQDPGQGLRLIYYSQIVNDFQKGDIAEGYSVSREKKESFPLTVTSAQKNPTAFYLCASEGGSLGNEQFFGPGTRLTVL.

The chain employs TRBV5-1 and TRBJ1-3; D is unclear. The ends were cut back, 4 bases at V and 4 bases at J, with 15 bases in the middle. Germline V gives CDR1 SGHRS, CDR2 YFSETQ. The CDR3 covers 15 residues. CDR3 in amino acids: CASSLVGIVGNTIYF. CDR3 sequence (DNA): TGCGCCAGCAGCCTGGTGGGCATAGTGGGAAACACCATATATTTT.